The entry below describes one T cell receptor (beta chain). Its antigen is unknown. PCR primers comprised 60 Vbeta and 13 Jbeta primers. Repertoires were generated with immunoSEQ multiplex PCR, while TCRdb's copy carries only in-frame clones and drops some. This repertoire shows 100,000 to 140,000 clones, approximately 81% found once; its top ten account for approximately 2%. The entry originates in a study of cytomegalovirus exposure and HLA in healthy donors. Across the study: Most genotyped donors, over 70% of some 400, had Caucasian-associated genetic ancestry.

The CDR3 has 16 amino acids. Study-wide findings and caveats: As a later analysis showed, several of the most significant clusters appeared to be linked to common viral pathogens. Later analysis associated a missense DCLRE1C variant with TCR beta V- and J-gene trimming.

The genes are TRBV21-1 and TRBJ2-1; TRBD1 is the table's D call and was not checked against the DNA. TRBV21-1 corresponds to a pseudogene. This sequence was found in a man aged 25-40 years in good health and CMV-seronegative. The specimen sequenced was PBMCs. The CDR3 here is CASSKGPQGNYNEQFF. For the CDR3, the DNA is TGTGCCAGCAGCAAAGGACCACAGGGGAATTACAATGAGCAGTTCTTC.